A selection of T cell receptor beta chains follows, all from one sample in a study of spatial heterogeneity in lung cancer. TCRdb re-analysed the 5' RACE reads in MiXCR, keeping a single row per CDR3 protein. The sample shows about 80,000 distinct CDR3 sequences, approximately 20% of them seen only once. The sample here was PBMCs, taken at surgery. The receptors derive from a male donor with early-stage non-small cell lung cancer. Each CDR3 is given with its conserved first and last residue. A D gene is named only where the DNA matches it firmly. Clone size, where shown, is once, few, many, or a class for clones that have expanded.

length: 13; J: TRBJ2-7; V: TRBV29-1; D: NA; size: few; CDR3: CSVDNFPESEQYF; DNA: TGCAGCGTTGATAATTTCCCGGAGTCTGAGCAGTACTTC
length: 14; J: TRBJ1-5; V: TRBV29-1; D: NA; size: many; CDR3: CSVELEHSNQPQHF; DNA: TGCAGCGTTGAATTGGAGCATAGCAATCAGCCCCAGCATTTT
length: 15; J: TRBJ2-7; V: TRBV28; D: TRBD1; size: NA; CDR3: CASSPGTGFSYEQYF; DNA: TGTGCCAGCAGCCCCGGGACAGGGTTTTCCTACGAGCAGTACTTC
length: 15; J: TRBJ1-5; V: TRBV5-1; D: TRBD1; size: few; CDR3: CASSRGTGWDQPQHF; DNA: TGCGCCAGCAGCCGGGGGACAGGGTGGGATCAGCCCCAGCATTTT
length: 13; J: TRBJ2-5; V: TRBV20-1; D: NA; size: few; CDR3: CSALLGSQETQYF; DNA: TGCAGTGCCCTTCTGGGATCCCAAGAGACCCAGTACTTC
length: 14; J: TRBJ1-4; V: TRBV5-1; D: NA; size: few; CDR3: CASSSEPSNEKLFF; DNA: TGCGCCAGCAGCTCCGAGCCGTCTAATGAAAAACTGTTTTTT
length: 14; J: TRBJ1-1; V: TRBV6-5; D: TRBD1; size: NA; CDR3: CASTQQGAGAEAFF; DNA: TGTGCCAGCACCCAACAGGGGGCGGGCGCTGAAGCTTTCTTT
length: 14; J: TRBJ2-1; V: TRBV29-1; D: TRBD2; size: few; CDR3: CSVKPSGPFNEQFF; DNA: TGCAGCGTAAAGCCTAGCGGACCTTTCAATGAGCAGTTCTTC
length: 15; J: TRBJ2-7; V: TRBV7-9; D: TRBD1; size: few; CDR3: CASSSVGQGSDEQYF; DNA: TGTGCCAGCAGCTCAGTGGGACAGGGAAGCGACGAGCAGTACTTC
length: 11; J: TRBJ2-2; V: TRBV7-8; D: NA; size: NA; CDR3: CASSPGGELFF; DNA: TGTGCCAGCAGCCCTGGTGGGGAGCTGTTTTTT
length: 15; J: TRBJ2-1; V: TRBV11-3; D: NA; size: few; CDR3: CASSLGGAEYNEQFF; DNA: TGTGCCAGCAGCTTAGGAGGAGCGGAATACAATGAGCAGTTCTTC
length: 16; J: TRBJ2-5; V: TRBV28; D: NA; size: many; CDR3: CASSGGPMSGAETQYF; DNA: TGTGCCAGCAGTGGAGGGCCGATGAGCGGTGCAGAGACCCAGTACTTC
length: 15; J: TRBJ2-2; V: TRBV7-9; D: TRBD1; size: few; CDR3: CASSFSGTGAGELFF; DNA: TGTGCCAGCAGCTTCTCCGGGACAGGGGCCGGGGAGCTGTTTTTT